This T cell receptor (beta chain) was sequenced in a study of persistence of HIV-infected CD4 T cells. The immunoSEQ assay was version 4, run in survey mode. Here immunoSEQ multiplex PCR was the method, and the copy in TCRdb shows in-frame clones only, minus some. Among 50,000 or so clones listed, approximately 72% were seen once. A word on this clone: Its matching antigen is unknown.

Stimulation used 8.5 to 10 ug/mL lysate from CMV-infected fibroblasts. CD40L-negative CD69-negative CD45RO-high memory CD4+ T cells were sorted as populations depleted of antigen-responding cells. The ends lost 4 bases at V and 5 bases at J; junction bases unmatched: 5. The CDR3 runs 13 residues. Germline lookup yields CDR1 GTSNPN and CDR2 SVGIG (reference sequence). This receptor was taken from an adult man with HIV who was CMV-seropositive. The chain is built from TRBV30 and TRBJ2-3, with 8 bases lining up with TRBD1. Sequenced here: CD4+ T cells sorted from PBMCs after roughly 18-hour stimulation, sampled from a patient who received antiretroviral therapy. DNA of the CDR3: TGTGCCTGGAATCAGGGGGCGCAAGATACGCAGTATTTT. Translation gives CAWNQGAQDTQYF. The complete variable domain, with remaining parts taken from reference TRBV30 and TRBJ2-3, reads SQTIHQWPATLVQPVGSPLSLECTVEGTSNPNLYWYRQAAGRGLQLLFYSVGIGQISSEVPQNLSASRPQDRQFILSSKKLLLSDSGFYLCAWNQGAQDTQYFGPGTRLTVL.